This paragraph covers one T cell receptor (beta chain) sequence. This record belongs to a study of T cells in Graves' hyperthyroidism and ophthalmopathy. Germline CDR1 reads MDHEN; CDR2 reads SYDVKM. The CDR3 contains 14 residues. The V gene lost 8 bases and the J gene lost 2 bases, with 16 bases spanning the gap. TCR beta CDR3 region amplification was performed from RNA transcripts. The primer set for the first-round RT-PCR of the TCR CDR3 was HTBI. TCRdb used MiXCR to reprocess the multiplex PCR reads, holding one entry per CDR3 protein. The data show approximately 610,000 distinct CDR3 sequences, over 12% seen once.

The source material was blood. The clonotype comes from a woman in her thirties or forties with Graves' ophthalmopathy. The V gene is TRBV28, the J gene TRBJ2-7; the D gene could be TRBD1 or TRBD2 (5 bases each). The CDR3 DNA is TGTGCCAGCCTCGGGGCAGCTACACCCTACGAGCAGTACTTC. Encoded protein: CASLGAATPYEQYF.